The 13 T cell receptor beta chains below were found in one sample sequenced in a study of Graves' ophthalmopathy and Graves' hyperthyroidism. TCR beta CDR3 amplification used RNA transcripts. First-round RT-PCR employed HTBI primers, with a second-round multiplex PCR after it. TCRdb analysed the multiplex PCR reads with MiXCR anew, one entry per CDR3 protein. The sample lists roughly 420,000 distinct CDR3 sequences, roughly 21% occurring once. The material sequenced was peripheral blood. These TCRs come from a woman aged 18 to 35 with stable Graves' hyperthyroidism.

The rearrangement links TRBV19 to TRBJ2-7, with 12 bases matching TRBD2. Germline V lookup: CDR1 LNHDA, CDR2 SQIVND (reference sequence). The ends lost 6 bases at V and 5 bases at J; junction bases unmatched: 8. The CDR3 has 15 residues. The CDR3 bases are TGTGCCAGTAGCACGACTAGCGGGAGTTTCAACGAGCAGTACTTC. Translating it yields CASSTTSGSFNEQYF.

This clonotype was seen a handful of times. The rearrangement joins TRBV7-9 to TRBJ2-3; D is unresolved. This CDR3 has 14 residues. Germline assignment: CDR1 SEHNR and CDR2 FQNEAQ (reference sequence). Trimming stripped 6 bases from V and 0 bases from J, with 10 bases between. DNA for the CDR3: TGTGCCAGCAGATTTACAGCTAGCACAGATACGCAGTATTTT. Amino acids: CASRFTASTDTQYF.

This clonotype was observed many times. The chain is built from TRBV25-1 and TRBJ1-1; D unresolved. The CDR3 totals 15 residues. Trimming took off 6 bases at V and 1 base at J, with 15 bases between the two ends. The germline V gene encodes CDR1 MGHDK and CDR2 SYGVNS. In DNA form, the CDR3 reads TGTGCCAGCAGCGCAAGCCGCCAGACGAACACTGAAGCTTTCTTT. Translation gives CASSASRQTNTEAFF.

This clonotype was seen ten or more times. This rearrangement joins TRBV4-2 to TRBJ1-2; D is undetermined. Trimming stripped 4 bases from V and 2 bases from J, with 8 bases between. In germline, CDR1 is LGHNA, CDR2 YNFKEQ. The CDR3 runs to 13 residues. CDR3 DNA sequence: TGTGCCAGCAGCCTAACAGAGAACTATGGCTACACCTTC. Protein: CASSLTENYGYTF.

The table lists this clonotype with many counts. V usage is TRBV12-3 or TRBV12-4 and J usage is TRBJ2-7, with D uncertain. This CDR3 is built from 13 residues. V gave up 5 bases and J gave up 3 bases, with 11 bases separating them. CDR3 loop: CASSTDWIYEQYF. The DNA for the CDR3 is TGTGCCAGCAGTACTGACTGGATCTACGAGCAGTACTTC.

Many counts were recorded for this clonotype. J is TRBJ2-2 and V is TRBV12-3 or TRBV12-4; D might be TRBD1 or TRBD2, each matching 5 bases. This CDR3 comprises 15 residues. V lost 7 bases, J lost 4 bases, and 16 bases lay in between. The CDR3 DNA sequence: TGTGCCAGCATTCCCTTGGGACCTGCCACCGGGGAGCTGTTTTTT. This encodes CASIPLGPATGELFF.

The CDR3 is CASSEATGDTEAFF. The CDR3 bases are TGTGCCAGCAGTGAAGCGACAGGGGACACTGAAGCTTTCTTT. V usage is TRBV6-1 and J usage is TRBJ1-1; TRBD1 matches at 8 bases. The CDR3 loop spans 14 amino acids. After removal of 0 bases from V and 3 bases from J, the junction contained 0 bases not matched to a gene. CDR1 is MNHNS, CDR2 SASEGT, per germline.

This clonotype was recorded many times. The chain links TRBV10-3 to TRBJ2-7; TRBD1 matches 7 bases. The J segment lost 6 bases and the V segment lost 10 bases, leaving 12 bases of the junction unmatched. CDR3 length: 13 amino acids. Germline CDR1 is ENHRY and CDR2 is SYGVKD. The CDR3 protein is CATRQGEGCEQYF. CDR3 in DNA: TGTGCCACAAGACAGGGAGAGGGTTGCGAGCAGTACTTC.

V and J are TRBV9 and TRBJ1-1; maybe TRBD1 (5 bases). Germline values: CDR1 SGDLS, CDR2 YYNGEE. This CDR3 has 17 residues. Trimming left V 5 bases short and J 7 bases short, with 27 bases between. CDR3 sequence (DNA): TGTGCCAGCAGGAGAAGGGGCCTTCAGAACAAGATCATTGAAGCTTTCTTT. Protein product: CASRRRGLQNKIIEAFF.

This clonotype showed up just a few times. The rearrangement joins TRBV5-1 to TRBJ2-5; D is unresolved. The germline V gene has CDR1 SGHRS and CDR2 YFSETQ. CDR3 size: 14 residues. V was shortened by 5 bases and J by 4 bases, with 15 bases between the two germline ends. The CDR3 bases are TGCGCCAGCAGTTTCGGACGAGTTGGAGAGACCCAGTACTTC. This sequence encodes CASSFGRVGETQYF.

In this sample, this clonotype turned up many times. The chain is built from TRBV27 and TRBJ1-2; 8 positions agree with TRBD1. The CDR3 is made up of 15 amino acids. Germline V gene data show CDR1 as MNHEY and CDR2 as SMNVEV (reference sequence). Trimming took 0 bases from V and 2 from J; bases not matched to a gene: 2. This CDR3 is CASSLSGTGNYGYTF. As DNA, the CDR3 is TGTGCCAGCAGTTTATCGGGGACAGGAAACTATGGCTACACCTTC.

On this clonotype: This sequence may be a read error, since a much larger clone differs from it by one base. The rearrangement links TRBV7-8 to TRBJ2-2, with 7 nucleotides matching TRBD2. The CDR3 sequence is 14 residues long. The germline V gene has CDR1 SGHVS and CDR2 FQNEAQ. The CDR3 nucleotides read TGTGCCAGTACCCTAGCGGAGTACACCGGGGAGCTGTGTTTT. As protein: CASTLAEYTGELCF.

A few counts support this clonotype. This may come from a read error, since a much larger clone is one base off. The CDR3 nucleotides are TGTGCCTGGAATATGGCCTACGAGCAGTACTTC. Residues: CAWNMAYEQYF. The chain recombines TRBV30 with TRBJ2-7, with unresolved D. V lost 4 bases and J lost 2, with 6 bases in between. The germline V gene has CDR1 GTSNPN and CDR2 SVGIG (reference sequence). The CDR3 is 11 amino acids.